The rows below give T cell receptor beta chains drawn from one sample of a study of shared clonotypes between healthy human individuals. The repertoire was sequenced with immunoSEQ multiplex PCR; TCRdb's copy has only in-frame clones and lacks some. The sample gives 2,500,000 or so clones, approximately 92% of which show up once; about 0.13% is in the top ten. The sequencing input was naive CD4+ T cells sorted from blood. The receptors originated from a man aged 18-30 years in good health. The CDR3 runs from the conserved cysteine through the conserved F or W. The D gene is left open where the match is weak. The size field is filled for only some rows; it gives once, few, many or a size class.

J gene,D gene,V gene,clone size,CDR3 protein,CDR3 DNA
TRBJ2-5,NA,TRBV19,NA,CASSITVLGAETQYF,TGTGCCAGTAGTATAACGGTGCTAGGCGCGGAGACCCAGTACTTC
TRBJ1-5,TRBD1,TRBV2,NA,CASSGDRSYSNQPQHF,TGTGCCAGCAGTGGGGACAGATCCTATAGCAATCAGCCCCAGCATTTT
TRBJ2-5,TRBD1,TRBV6-1,NA,CASRGQNQETQYF,TGTGCCAGCAGGGGACAGAATCAAGAGACCCAGTACTTC
TRBJ1-5,NA,TRBV6-1,few,CASSTGAYSNQPQHF,TGTGCCAGCAGTACAGGAGCCTATAGCAATCAGCCCCAGCATTTT
TRBJ1-2,TRBD1,TRBV29-1,NA,CSAWTGLNYGYTF,TGCAGCGCGTGGACAGGCCTAAACTATGGCTACACCTTC
TRBJ1-2,TRBD1,TRBV2,NA,CASSAGQTYGYTF,TGTGCCAGCAGTGCGGGACAGACCTATGGCTACACCTTC
TRBJ2-1,TRBD2,TRBV6-1,NA,CASCSGGGSYNEQFF,TGTGCCAGCTGCTCTGGGGGGGGCTCCTACAATGAGCAGTTCTTC
TRBJ2-2,NA,TRBV6-1,NA,CASRRAPSGGGELFF,TGTGCCAGCAGGCGGGCCCCCTCAGGTGGCGGGGAGCTGTTTTTT
TRBJ2-2,NA,TRBV28,NA,CASSLTAGARNTGELFF,TGTGCCAGCAGTTTAACGGCGGGGGCGCGAAACACCGGGGAGCTGTTTTTT
TRBJ1-1,NA,TRBV28,NA,CASISELTAFF,TGTGCCAGCATCTCGGAATTGACAGCTTTCTTT
TRBJ2-1,NA,TRBV7-8,NA,CASSSSPDRSYNEQFF,TGTGCCAGCAGCTCGAGCCCCGACAGATCCTACAATGAGCAGTTCTTC
TRBJ2-7,TRBD2,TRBV5-1,NA,CASSSAGGPSYEQYF,TGCGCCAGCAGCTCAGCGGGAGGGCCTTCGTACGAGCAGTACTTC
TRBJ1-3,NA,TRBV7-9,once,CASSPAVGVSGNTIYF,TGTGCCAGCAGCCCAGCGGTAGGGGTCTCTGGAAACACCATATATTTT
TRBJ1-2,NA,TRBV28,NA,CASSFPQGYGYTF,TGTGCCAGCAGTTTCCCCCAGGGTTATGGCTACACCTTC
TRBJ1-4,TRBD1,TRBV4-2,NA,CASSQLPAAGGAEKLFF,TGTGCCAGCAGCCAACTTCCCGCCGCAGGGGGAGCCGAAAAACTGTTTTTT
TRBJ2-2,TRBD1,TRBV2,NA,CASITGGSTGELFF,TGTGCCAGCATAACAGGGGGAAGCACCGGGGAGCTGTTTTTT
TRBJ1-4,NA,TRBV30,NA,CAWSAIGQVHHEKLFF,TGTGCCTGGAGTGCAATAGGGCAGGTCCACCATGAAAAACTGTTTTTT
TRBJ2-2,TRBD1,TRBV7-7,few,CASSEGTGGFPGELFF,TGTGCTAGCAGCGAAGGGACAGGGGGCTTCCCCGGGGAGCTGTTTTTT
TRBJ2-3,TRBD2,TRBV18,NA,CASSPQETTSGRWTDTQYF,TGTGCCAGCTCCCCACAAGAAACAACTAGCGGGAGATGGACAGATACGCAGTATTTT
TRBJ2-2,NA,TRBV6-5,NA,CASSYSPSNTGELFF,TGTGCCAGCAGTTACTCCCCCTCGAACACCGGGGAGCTGTTTTTT
TRBJ2-2,TRBD1,TRBV5-5,NA,CASSPDRAAANTGELFF,TGTGCCAGCAGCCCGGACAGGGCCGCAGCGAACACCGGGGAGCTGTTTTTT
TRBJ1-5,NA,TRBV2,NA,CASSERMAGNQPQHF,TGTGCCAGCAGTGAAAGAATGGCAGGCAATCAGCCCCAGCATTTT
TRBJ1-3,NA,TRBV6-4,NA,CAKLDRYSSGNTIYF,TGTGCCAAATTAGACAGGTATAGCTCTGGAAACACCATATATTTT
TRBJ2-7,NA,TRBV7-2,NA,CASSLSLQGAYEQYF,TGTGCCAGCAGCTTAAGCCTACAGGGAGCCTACGAGCAGTACTTC
TRBJ1-2,NA,TRBV10-3,once,CAISEPLTPNYGYTF,TGTGCCATCAGTGAACCTCTCACTCCCAACTATGGCTACACCTTC
TRBJ1-3,TRBD1,TRBV6-6,NA,CASRQGVGNTIYF,TGTGCAAGCAGGCAGGGGGTTGGAAACACCATATATTTT
TRBJ1-1,NA,TRBV6-5,NA,CASSYSARLTTEAFF,TGTGCCAGCAGTTACTCGGCACGTCTCACCACTGAAGCTTTCTTT
TRBJ2-1,TRBD2,TRBV5-1,NA,CASSLLTSGKYNEQFF,TGCGCCAGCAGCCTCCTGACTAGCGGGAAGTACAATGAGCAGTTCTTC
TRBJ1-2,TRBD1,TRBV9,NA,CASSVTGQGDGYTF,TGTGCCAGCAGCGTAACAGGCCAGGGGGATGGCTACACCTTC
TRBJ2-2,TRBD2,TRBV7-9,NA,CASRPGLAGKNTGELFF,TGTGCCAGCAGGCCGGGACTAGCGGGGAAGAACACCGGGGAGCTGTTTTTT
TRBJ1-1,TRBD1,TRBV5-6,NA,CASSAATGGGVTEAFF,TGTGCCAGCAGCGCGGCTACAGGGGGCGGTGTCACTGAAGCTTTCTTT
TRBJ2-5,TRBD1,TRBV7-9,NA,CASTLGGQGAETQYF,TGTGCCAGCACCCTCGGCGGACAGGGGGCAGAGACCCAGTACTTC
TRBJ2-7,NA,TRBV11-2,NA,CASTPDPIYEQYF,TGTGCCAGCACCCCGGACCCCATCTACGAGCAGTACTTC
TRBJ2-1,NA,TRBV5-1,NA,CASSLTAGEQFF,TGCGCCAGCAGCTTGACAGCTGGTGAGCAGTTCTTC
TRBJ2-5,NA,TRBV19,NA,CASRAGSTGETQYF,TGTGCCAGTAGGGCGGGGTCGACCGGGGAGACCCAGTACTTC
TRBJ2-7,NA,TRBV6-5,NA,CASSRGENYEQYF,TGTGCCAGCAGTAGGGGAGAGAACTACGAGCAGTACTTC
TRBJ2-1,TRBD2,TRBV9,once,CASSLTSGRAGNEQFF,TGTGCCAGCAGCTTGACTAGCGGGAGGGCGGGGAATGAGCAGTTCTTC
TRBJ1-4,NA,TRBV6-1,NA,CASSAFPGEKLFF,TGTGCCAGCAGTGCCTTTCCCGGGGAAAAACTGTTTTTT
TRBJ2-5,NA,TRBV5-6,NA,CASSFQGETQYF,TGTGCCAGCAGCTTCCAGGGAGAGACCCAGTACTTC
TRBJ2-3,TRBD2,TRBV10-3,NA,CAISTGLAGGGRGMTTQYF,TGTGCCATCAGTACTGGACTAGCGGGAGGGGGTCGTGGGATGACTACGCAGTATTTT
TRBJ2-7,TRBD1,TRBV27,NA,CASSSGGVGRYEQYF,TGTGCCAGCAGTTCAGGGGGCGTGGGTAGGTACGAGCAGTACTTC
TRBJ2-3,TRBD2,TRBV7-9,NA,CASSLALAGRTDTQYF,TGTGCCAGCAGCTTAGCGCTAGCGGGACGCACAGATACGCAGTATTTT